This TCR beta chain was sequenced for a study of T-cell memory formation after mild COVID-19. Germline V gene data show CDR1 as SGHAT and CDR2 as FQNNGV. V was pared by 8 bases and J by 0 bases, with 9 bases of the junction left unmatched. The CDR3 loop spans 15 amino acids. Using its own MiXCR run on the 5' RACE reads, TCRdb lists one record per CDR3 protein. The sample contains about 38,000 distinct CDR3 sequences, approximately 10% of which appear only once. V and J are TRBV11-2 and TRBJ1-1, with 7 bases lining up with TRBD1. This TCR was sampled from a man between 18 and 35 years old who had mild COVID-19 (a few samples of this study predate the infection). Cell type and time point are not known. Sequences were obtained from PBMCs or a T cell subset sorted from them (not recorded which). CDR3 DNA: TGTGCCAGCCGCCAGGGGGTCAAGGTGAACACTGAAGCTTTCTTT. Protein: CASRQGVKVNTEAFF.